This T cell receptor beta chain was retrieved from a study of molecular identifiers for immune sequencing clone quantification. Study-level results: Jurkat TCR RNA that was spiked in from one cell was reportedly detectable among some 1 million naive cells. Highly expanded clones may be undercounted when identical TCR molecules share barcodes.

V was clipped by 3 bases and J by 7 bases, with 13 bases between them. This CDR3 is built from 14 residues. Germline CDR1 is MNHEY and CDR2 is SMNVEV (reference sequence). Each CDR3 protein is one row after TCRdb ran MiXCR on the PCR reads. This table has some 590,000 distinct CDR3 sequences, roughly 23% appearing once. This clonotype was counted a few times. Its antigen is undetermined. The sequence was obtained from a human donor in good health. Some libraries in this study had Jurkat cell RNA spiked in. Sequencing input: naive CD8+ T cells from blood, with Jurkat cell RNA spiked in. Subset noted: FACS-sorted CD8+CD4-CCR7+CD45RA+ naive T cells. The rearrangement links TRBV27 to TRBJ1-5; possibly TRBD1 for D (6 bases). The CDR3 nucleotides are TGTGCCAGCAGTTTTACAGGGCCTCGGCAGCCCCAGCATTTT. Translation: CASSFTGPRQPQHF.